The 32 T cell receptor beta chains listed next were all sequenced from one sample in a study of preoperative IRX-2 immunotherapy in early breast cancer. Treatment of the sample: preoperative locoregional IRX-2 cytokine immunotherapy. Only in-frame clones appear in the TCRdb table, and some are missing; sequencing was by immunoSEQ multiplex PCR. The sample has about 23,000 clones; 85% to 90% are singletons. Sample: tumor tissue, taken after IRX-2 immunotherapy. These receptors were collected from a human donor with breast cancer.

The V and J genes are TRBV18 and TRBJ1-2; D may be TRBD1 (5 bases). This CDR3 comprises 14 residues. Germline lookup yields CDR1 KGHSH and CDR2 LQKENI. Trimming removed 2 bases at V and 8 bases at J, with 15 bases between. Here the CDR3 DNA reads TGTGCCAGCTCACCAAGGGGATTGGATTGGGGCTACACCTTC. This encodes CASSPRGLDWGYTF.

The chain has TRBV5-1 and TRBJ2-2, with 9 bases fitting TRBD2. Germline CDR1 SGHRS, CDR2 YFSETQ. V shed 6 bases, J shed 2 bases, and the junction held 8 bases outside the gene matches. CDR3 length: 16 amino acids. CDR3 loop: CASKSLGTSNTGELFF. The DNA for the CDR3 is TGCGCCAGCAAATCCCTCGGGACTAGCAACACCGGGGAGCTGTTTTTT.

The chain carries TRBV4-3 and TRBJ2-7, with D unresolved. This CDR3 is built from 15 residues. Germline CDR1 reads LGHNA; CDR2 reads YSLEER. Trimming took 0 bases from V and 0 from J, leaving 9 bases between them. Written as DNA, the CDR3 is TGCGCCAGCAGCCAAGACCGTGGGCCCTCCTACGAGCAGTACTTC. It translates to CASSQDRGPSYEQYF.

The J gene is TRBJ2-1, the V gene TRBV12-5; D ambiguous. Germline CDR1 is LGHNT and CDR2 is FRNRAP. Trimming removed 7 bases from V and 4 bases from J, with 8 bases in between. The CDR3 sequence is 12 residues long. CDR3 residues: CASVPRYNEQFF. The CDR3 DNA is TGTGCTAGTGTCCCCAGATACAATGAGCAGTTCTTC.

The genes are TRBV6-1 and TRBJ1-2; D call uncertain. Germline CDR1 and CDR2: MNHNS and SASEGT. The CDR3 loop spans 14 amino acids. Trimming removed 4 bases from V and 4 bases from J, with 13 bases in between. The CDR3 sequence: CASSAAALAYGYTF. The CDR3 DNA reads TGTGCCAGCAGTGCGGCAGCGTTAGCCTATGGCTACACCTTC.

For the CDR3, the DNA is TGTGCCAGCTCACCACCATCGAGGGGCGGCGATACGCAGTATTTT. It is translated as CASSPPSRGGDTQYF. The gene calls are TRBV18 and TRBJ2-3; D possibly uses TRBD1 or TRBD2 (5 bases each). Looked up from germline, CDR1 is KGHSH and CDR2 is LQKENI. V was clipped by 0 bases and J by 6 bases, with 13 bases between them. The CDR3 length is 15 residues.

This chain links TRBV12-5 with TRBJ1-5; the D is unclear. Germline CDR1 LGHNT, CDR2 FRNRAP. The CDR3 contains 13 residues. V was clipped by 11 bases and J by 2 bases, with 13 bases between them. This CDR3 reads CASNALGNQPQHF. The DNA of the CDR3 is TGTGCTTCTAATGCGCTCGGCAATCAGCCCCAGCATTTT.

The CDR3 spells CASSQDLYPGGNTGELFF. The DNA for the CDR3 is TGCGCCAGCAGCCAAGATTTATATCCCGGGGGGAATACCGGGGAGCTGTTTTTT. The gene calls are TRBV4-3 and TRBJ2-2; 7 nucleotides line up with TRBD2. With V trimmed by 0 bases and J by 5 bases, 12 bases remained unmatched. The germline gives CDR1 LGHNA, CDR2 YSLEER. The CDR3 consists of 18 residues.

The chain recombines TRBV2 with TRBJ2-1, with 7 bases lining up with TRBD1. Unmatched junction bases numbered 5, after V lost 7 bases and J lost 2 bases. Germline V gives CDR1 SNHLY, CDR2 FYNNEI. This CDR3 has 14 residues. The CDR3 region has the DNA TGTGCCAGCATCTTGACAGGGACCTACAATGAGCAGTTCTTC. This encodes CASILTGTYNEQFF.

The CDR3 DNA follows: TGTGCCAGCAGCCCAAGCCAGGGATTCTATGGCTACACCTTC. Residues: CASSPSQGFYGYTF. V gene TRBV7-2 combines with J gene TRBJ1-2, with D perhaps TRBD1 (5 bases). The germline V and J ends were trimmed by 5 bases and 4 bases, with 14 bases remaining between them. The CDR3 totals 14 residues. Germline V gene lookup returns CDR1 SGHTA and CDR2 FQGNSA.

The chain employs TRBV9 and TRBJ2-7, with D uncertain. The CDR3 runs to 13 residues. Trimming cost V 3 bases and J 6 bases, with 13 bases left between them. Germline-derived CDR1 and CDR2 are SGDLS and YYNGEE. The CDR3 region is CASSELVGSEQYF. Here the CDR3 DNA reads TGTGCCAGCAGCGAGCTCGTGGGGTCCGAGCAGTACTTC.

The CDR3 loop is CASSLGGQPGEQYF. CDR3 bases: TGTGCCAGCAGCCTGGGGGGGCAACCCGGCGAGCAGTACTTC. The rearrangement links TRBV6-1 to TRBJ2-7, with TRBD2 as a possible D gene (7 bases). The CDR3 length is 14 residues. Trimming removed 6 bases from V and 6 bases from J, with 18 bases in between. Germline V lookup: CDR1 MNHNS, CDR2 SASEGT.

This clone has a single count. The chain is built from TRBV7-2 and TRBJ2-3, with 10 bases fitting TRBD2. With 1 base clipped from V and 3 bases from J, the junction kept 13 bases outside the gene matches. Germline V CDR1 and CDR2: SGHTA, FQGNSA. This CDR3 contains 19 residues. As DNA, the CDR3 is TGTGCCAGCAGCTTAGAACGGCTAGCGGGGGCCCGAGGTACAGATACGCAGTATTTT. It yields the protein CASSLERLAGARGTDTQYF.

This clone appeared once. The gene calls are TRBV6-1 and TRBJ2-3, with D possibly being TRBD1 (5 bases). Trimming pared 7 bases from V and 2 bases from J, leaving 16 bases between. The V gene's germline CDR1 is MNHNS and CDR2 SASEGT. The CDR3 is 15 amino acids. The CDR3 reads CASNSGSTLTDTQYF. The CDR3 bases are TGTGCCAGCAATTCAGGGTCGACACTCACAGATACGCAGTATTTT.

The chain combines TRBV5-1 with TRBJ2-2; TRBD2 might be the D (5 bases). The CDR3 is 14 amino acids. V gave up 3 bases and J gave up 6 bases, with 12 bases separating them. Germline-derived CDR1 and CDR2 are SGHRS and YFSETQ. The chain's CDR3 is CASSWTLGSGELFF. In DNA, the CDR3 is TGCGCCAGCAGCTGGACTTTGGGCTCCGGGGAGCTGTTTTTT. Using reference TRBV5-1 and TRBJ2-2 for the parts outside the CDR3, the full variable domain is KAGVTQTPRYLIKTRGQQVTLSCSPISGHRSVSWYQQTPGQGLQFLFEYFSETQRNKGNFPGRFSGRQFSNSRSEMNVSTLELGDSALYLCASSWTLGSGELFFGEGSRLTVL.

V is TRBV5-1 and J is TRBJ2-3; a possible D gene is TRBD2 (6 bases). The germline V gene encodes CDR1 SGHRS and CDR2 YFSETQ. The CDR3 has 14 amino acids. V lost 2 bases and J 0 bases, leaving 7 bases between the germline ends. In DNA form, the CDR3 reads TGCGCCAGCAGCTTCGGGACTAGCACAGATACGCAGTATTTT. Translated: CASSFGTSTDTQYF.

This rearrangement joins TRBV7-2 to TRBJ1-4; possible D gene TRBD1, 6 bases. Trimming took 2 bases from V and 6 from J, leaving 7 bases between them. This CDR3 contains 13 residues. The V gene's germline CDR1 is SGHTA and CDR2 FQGNSA. The CDR3 DNA reads TGTGCCAGCAGCTTACAGGGGTATGAAAAACTGTTTTTT. This encodes CASSLQGYEKLFF. The variable domain in full, with the rest retrieved from reference TRBV7-2 and TRBJ1-4, is GAGVSQSPSNKVTEKGKDVELRCDPISGHTALYWYRQSLGQGLEFLIYFQGNSAPDKSGLPSDRFSAERTGGSVSTLTIQRTQQEDSAVYLCASSLQGYEKLFFGSGTQLSVL.

V gene TRBV30 combines with J gene TRBJ1-5; 11 bases fit TRBD1. With 3 bases clipped from V and 0 bases from J, the junction kept 1 base outside the gene matches. This CDR3 contains 15 residues. Per the germline V gene, CDR1 is GTSNPN and CDR2 is SVGIG (reference sequence). The CDR3 bases are TGTGCCTGGAGGGACAGGGGGCCTAGCAATCAGCCCCAGCATTTT. Protein sequence: CAWRDRGPSNQPQHF.

This clone appeared a single time. The CDR3 bases are TGTGCCAGCAGTTACTGGGGGGGCCAGGGCACAGATACGCAGTATTTT. Translating gives CASSYWGGQGTDTQYF. The chain uses TRBV6-5 and TRBJ2-3; a weak D match, TRBD2 (7 bases). V was shortened by 1 base and J by 1 base, with 12 bases between the two germline ends. CDR3 length: 16 residues. CDR1 and CDR2 from the germline V gene are MNHEY and SVGAGI.

This clone was counted between two and nine times. This sample also contains other DNA sequences that code for the same CDR3. The chain combines TRBV27 with TRBJ2-7; D may be TRBD1 (5 bases). Per germline, CDR1 MNHEY and CDR2 SMNVEV (reference sequence). This CDR3 comprises 13 residues. The ends were cut back, 3 bases at V and 2 bases at J, with 8 bases in the middle. CDR3 DNA: TGTGCCAGCAGTTTCCAGGGAACCTACGAGCAGTACTTC. It translates to CASSFQGTYEQYF.

The genes are TRBV6-6 and TRBJ1-6; no clear D. V was cut by 5 bases and J by 7 bases, with 9 bases left in between. CDR3 length: 13 amino acids. Germline CDR1 reads MNHNY; CDR2 reads SVGAGI (reference sequence). The CDR3 loop reads CASSGDLNSPLHF. In nucleotides, the CDR3 is TGTGCCAGCAGTGGGGATCTAAATTCACCCCTCCACTTT.

The chain carries TRBV19 and TRBJ1-5, with D unclear. Trimming pared 6 bases from V and 3 bases from J, leaving 15 bases between. Germline CDR1 and CDR2: LNHDA and SQIVND (reference sequence). CDR3 length equals 15 residues. Here the CDR3 DNA reads TGTGCCAGTAGCCCAGACGGAAGGCCCAATCAGCCCCAGCATTTT. It is translated as CASSPDGRPNQPQHF.

The chain is built from TRBV19 and TRBJ2-3, with 10 bases that match TRBD1. Germline trimming cut 8 bases from V and 3 bases from J; bases unmatched to any gene: 14. Germline V gives CDR1 LNHDA, CDR2 SQIVND (reference sequence). The CDR3 has 17 residues. The CDR3 sequence: CASRANVGTGVTDTQYF. CDR3 nucleotide sequence: TGTGCCAGTCGTGCCAATGTAGGGACAGGGGTTACAGATACGCAGTATTTT.

The rearrangement links TRBV7-2 to TRBJ1-2; no clear D. The CDR3 consists of 15 residues. The V end was cut by 5 bases, the J end by 2 bases, with 15 bases between. Germline CDR1 SGHTA, CDR2 FQGNSA. CDR3: CASSTRRRGNYGYTF. The CDR3 coding sequence is TGTGCCAGCAGCACCCGTCGGCGCGGAAACTATGGCTACACCTTC.

J is TRBJ1-4 and V is TRBV6-1; D is uncertain. Germline V gives CDR1 MNHNS, CDR2 SASEGT. V gave up 2 bases and J gave up 4 bases, with 11 bases separating them. The CDR3 length is 15 residues. The CDR3 DNA reads TGTGCCAGCAGTGAAATGGTGGGAGTTAATGAAAAACTGTTTTTT. Its protein product is CASSEMVGVNEKLFF.

CDR3 residues: CASRTPGQGIYEQYF. Written as DNA, the CDR3 is TGTGCCAGCAGAACTCCGGGACAGGGGATCTACGAGCAGTACTTC. This chain uses TRBV28 with TRBJ2-7, with TRBD1 identical over 10 bases. Germline loops: CDR1 MDHEN, CDR2 SYDVKM. Trimming removed 6 bases from V and 3 bases from J; junction bases left unmatched: 8. The CDR3 is made up of 15 amino acids.

The V call is TRBV10-1, the J call TRBJ2-1; D ambiguous. The CDR3 contains 13 residues. V was trimmed by 8 bases and J by 6 bases, leaving 14 bases between them. Germline CDR1 reads WNHNN; CDR2 reads SYGVQD (reference sequence). CDR3 sequence (DNA): TGCGCCAGCCAAATGAAAGGAACCAATGAGCAGTTCTTC. Its translation is CASQMKGTNEQFF.

The chain combines TRBV6-4 with TRBJ2-1; the D call may be TRBD1 or TRBD2 (5 bases each). Germline-derived CDR1 and CDR2 are MRHNA and SNTAGT. V was pared by 0 bases and J by 0 bases, with 9 bases between. The CDR3 covers 16 residues. This CDR3 is CASSDSRGSSYNEQFF. The DNA of the CDR3 is TGTGCCAGCAGTGACTCGAGGGGTAGCTCCTACAATGAGCAGTTCTTC.

Details on this clone: The germline gene is not matched at one end of the junction; a read error may be the cause. The chain carries TRBV5-1 and TRBJ2-7; TRBD1 matches at 7 bases. The V gene's germline CDR1 is SGHRS and CDR2 YFSETQ. The CDR3 runs to 15 residues. The CDR3 coding sequence is TGCGCCAGCAGGTTGGACGGACAGGCCACCTACGAGCAGTACTTC. Residues: CASRLDGQATYEQYF.

V and J are TRBV7-9 and TRBJ1-6; D is perhaps TRBD1 (6 bases). The CDR3 spans 16 residues. Germline CDR1 SEHNR, CDR2 FQNEAQ (reference sequence). V gave up 4 bases and J gave up 0 bases, with 10 bases separating them. CDR3: CASSSLGGSYNSPLHF. The CDR3 DNA sequence: TGTGCCAGCAGCTCCCTAGGGGGCTCCTATAATTCACCCCTCCACTTT. Drawing the rest from reference TRBV7-9 and TRBJ1-6, the complete variable domain is DTGVSQNPRHKITKRGQNVTFRCDPISEHNRLYWYRQTLGQGPEFLTYFQNEAQLEKSRLLSDRFSAERPKGSFSTLEIQRTEQGDSAMYLCASSSLGGSYNSPLHFGNGTRLTVT.

This clone was counted once. This sequence joins TRBV7-8 and TRBJ2-7; D not resolved. The V end lost 3 bases, the J end lost 3 bases, and 9 bases lay between the germline ends. Germline CDR1 reads SGHVS; CDR2 reads FQNEAQ. CDR3 length: 13 residues. For the CDR3, the DNA is TGTGCCAGCAGCTTTTACGGAGTCTACGAGCAGTACTTC. Its translation: CASSFYGVYEQYF.

V and J are TRBV5-6 and TRBJ1-1, with TRBD1 matching 7 bases. Germline V CDR1 and CDR2: SGHDT, YYEEEE. The V gene end was trimmed by 4 bases and the J gene end by 1 base; junction bases not matched to a gene: 4. This CDR3 has 14 residues. DNA for the CDR3: TGTGCCAGCAGCGGCGGGACAGAGAACACTGAAGCTTTCTTT. Translating it yields CASSGGTENTEAFF.